A selection of T cell receptor beta chains follows, all from one sample in a study of graft-versus-host responses after intestinal transplantation. Their specific antigens are unknown. TCRdb keeps only in-frame clones here, not all; method: immunoSEQ multiplex PCR. Of approximately 85,000 clones listed, just under 95% are singletons. The source was unstimulated CD8+ T cells sorted from spleen or lymph node cells, collected before transplant. All receptors come from a human donor who was the organ donor for an intestinal transplant. Each CDR3 is given with its conserved first and last residue. D genes are given only for firm matches. Clone size, where shown, is once, few, many, or a class for clones that have expanded.

V	D	J	size	DNA	CDR3
TRBV5-6	TRBD1	TRBJ2-3	once	TGTGCCAGCACCTTGGACAGGATAACAGATACGCAGTATTTT	CASTLDRITDTQYF
TRBV7-9	-	TRBJ2-3	once	TGTGCCAGCAGCTTATTACATGGAGATACGCAGTATTTT	CASSLLHGDTQYF
TRBV28	TRBD2	TRBJ2-7	-	TGTGCCAGCAGGGGGTGGGGTGAACGGGAGGGCGCCTACGAGCAGTACTTC	CASRGWGEREGAYEQYF
TRBV5-1	TRBD2	TRBJ2-5	once	TGCGCCAGCACCTTCGGGAGGGTAGAAATAACCGGTAGAGAGACCCAGTACTTC	CASTFGRVEITGRETQYF
TRBV4-1	TRBD1	TRBJ1-2	-	TGCGCCAGCAGCCAAGACCCGGGACAGGGTAACTATGGCTACACCTTC	CASSQDPGQGNYGYTF
TRBV19	-	TRBJ1-1	-	TGTGCCAGTACCATCGGGGGTCTTGAAGCTTTCTTT	CASTIGGLEAFF
TRBV4-1	-	TRBJ2-7	few	TGCGCCAGCAGCCAAGGGCAGGGCTCCTACGAGCAGTACTTC	CASSQGQGSYEQYF
TRBV5-6	TRBD1	TRBJ1-5	few	TGTGCCAGCAGCCGGACAGGGGGCAATCAGCCCCAGCATTTT	CASSRTGGNQPQHF
TRBV4-1	-	TRBJ2-7	few	TGCGCCAGCAGCCAAGTGTGGGGCGCTACCTACGAGCAGTACTTC	CASSQVWGATYEQYF
TRBV4-3	-	TRBJ2-1	-	TGCGCCAGCAGCCAAGAGCCGGGCTCCTACAATGAGCAGTTCTTC	CASSQEPGSYNEQFF
TRBV28	-	TRBJ2-1	-	TGTGCCAGCAGTCTCCCCCAGGGTCCCCATGAGCAGTTCTTC	CASSLPQGPHEQFF
TRBV9	-	TRBJ2-7	-	TGTGCCAGCAGCGTAGCGGCAGGCCCCAACTACGAGCAGTACTTC	CASSVAAGPNYEQYF
TRBV7-8	TRBD1	TRBJ2-7	-	TGTGTCAGCAGCTGGGGACAGCGTTTCTCCTACGAGCAGTACTTC	CVSSWGQRFSYEQYF
TRBV7-9	TRBD1	TRBJ1-2	-	TGTGCCAGCAGCCCCCCGGACGGGACAGGGGCCTATGGCTACACCTTC	CASSPPDGTGAYGYTF
TRBV5-6	-	TRBJ2-1	once	TGTGCCAGCAGCTTTTCGGTGATCAGGGGAGTTCAATATGAGCAGTTCTTC	CASSFSVIRGVQYEQFF
TRBV9	-	TRBJ2-3	-	TGTGCCAGCAGCGTGGTTAGTGGAGATACGCAGTATTTT	CASSVVSGDTQYF
TRBV13	TRBD2	TRBJ2-7	once	TGTGCCAGCAGCACCCGACTAGCTTTGTACGAGCAGTACTTC	CASSTRLALYEQYF
TRBV15	-	TRBJ2-5	-	TGTGCCACCAGCAGTCGGACTCAAGAGACCCAGTACTTC	CATSSRTQETQYF
TRBV30	TRBD1	TRBJ2-7	-	TGTGCCGGACAGGACTCCTACGAGCAGTACTTC	CAGQDSYEQYF
TRBV5-4	TRBD1	TRBJ1-4	once	TGTGCCAGCAGCTCGACACGGGGGACAGGGGAAGATGAAAAACTGTTTTTT	CASSSTRGTGEDEKLFF
TRBV5-6	-	TRBJ1-1	-	TGTGCCAGCAGATGGGGGCCTACGGAAGCTTTCTTT	CASRWGPTEAFF
TRBV9	-	TRBJ2-7	-	TGTGCCAGCAGCCCCCGTCGAGACAGTCCTCCCTACGAGCAGTACTTC	CASSPRRDSPPYEQYF
TRBV29-1	TRBD2	TRBJ2-7	once	TGCAGCGTTGGGGGAACTAGCGGGAGTGGTCCCTACGAGCAGTACTTC	CSVGGTSGSGPYEQYF
TRBV5-6	-	TRBJ2-4	-	TGTGCCAGCAGCCCACCGAACGCGTACATTCAGTACTTC	CASSPPNAYIQYF
TRBV11-2	TRBD2	TRBJ2-7	-	TGTGCCAGCAGCTTGTCGTTCGGGGGGGGCCACGAGCAGTACTTC	CASSLSFGGGHEQYF
TRBV19	-	TRBJ1-1	-	TGTGCCAGCTTTCAGGGGTCAACGAGGGTCACTGAAGCTTTCTTT	CASFQGSTRVTEAFF
TRBV6-9	-	TRBJ1-1	-	TGTGCCAGCAGTCGAGTGAACACTGAAGCTTTCTTT	CASSRVNTEAFF
TRBV5-4	-	TRBJ2-3	-	TGTGCCAGCAGCCAACCTGTAGTGGCAGATACGCAGTATTTT	CASSQPVVADTQYF
TRBV27	-	TRBJ1-2	-	TGTGCCAGCAGTTTTCAGGGTGGCTACACCTTC	CASSFQGGYTF
TRBV5-5	TRBD2	TRBJ2-7	-	TGTGCCAGCAGCTGGGGACTAGCGGAGACCTACGAGCAGTACTTC	CASSWGLAETYEQYF
TRBV4-3	TRBD1	TRBJ2-1	-	TGCGCCAGCAGCCTAGGACCCAACGGATTCAGACAGGGGTCCTACAATGAGCAGTTCTTC	CASSLGPNGFRQGSYNEQFF
TRBV29-1	TRBD1	TRBJ1-1	-	TGCAGCGTGGAACAGGGGACTGAAGCTTTCTTT	CSVEQGTEAFF
TRBV10-3	-	TRBJ1-3	-	TGTGCCATCAGTGACCCAGGGGATTCTGGAAACACCATATATTTT	CAISDPGDSGNTIYF
TRBV13	TRBD1	TRBJ1-2	once	TGTGCCAGCAGCGACATGGGACAGGGGGCGGGGGTCAACTATGGCTACACCTTC	CASSDMGQGAGVNYGYTF
TRBV7-9	-	TRBJ1-6	-	TGTGCCAGCAGCTCAGTAGACATTTATTCACCCCTCCACTTT	CASSSVDIYSPLHF
TRBV5-4	-	TRBJ2-1	-	TGTGCCAGCAGCCAGGAGGGCCTCAATGAGCAGTTCTTC	CASSQEGLNEQFF
TRBV2	TRBD1	TRBJ1-5	-	TGTGCCAGCAGTGCGGGACAGGGGAATCAGCCCCAGCATTTT	CASSAGQGNQPQHF
TRBV30	-	TRBJ2-4	-	TGTGCCTGGAGTGTAGAGGCAGGGGTAGTCAAAAACATTCAGTACTTC	CAWSVEAGVVKNIQYF
TRBV27	-	TRBJ1-2	-	TGTGCCAGCAGTTTAGGCCCATTGTATGGCTACACCTTC	CASSLGPLYGYTF
TRBV29-1	TRBD1	TRBJ2-2	-	TGCAGCGTCGACGAGGACAGGGAAGGCACCGGGGAGCTGTTTTTT	CSVDEDREGTGELFF
TRBV4-1	-	TRBJ1-5	-	TGCGCCAGCAGCCAACTGTCGAATCAGCCCCAGCATTTT	CASSQLSNQPQHF
TRBV4-3	TRBD2	TRBJ2-7	-	TGCGCCAGCAGCCAAGATTGGCTAGCGGGGCCCTACGAGCAGTACTTC	CASSQDWLAGPYEQYF
TRBV7-3	TRBD2	TRBJ2-1	-	TGTGCCAGCAGCCTAGCTAGCGGGGACTACAATGAGCAGTTCTTC	CASSLASGDYNEQFF
TRBV7-9	-	TRBJ2-3	-	TGTGCCAGCAGCCCAGGACAGTCCACAGATACGCAGTATTTT	CASSPGQSTDTQYF
TRBV4-1	-	TRBJ1-2	-	TGCGCCAGCAGCCAAGATCAGGTCTATGGCTACACCTTC	CASSQDQVYGYTF
TRBV5-1	-	TRBJ1-1	few	TGCGCCAGCAGCTTGGCCTTGAACACTGAAGCTTTCTTT	CASSLALNTEAFF
TRBV27	TRBD1	TRBJ2-5	once	TGTGCCAGCAGTTTAGTTCAGGGGGCTGGAGAGACCCAGTACTTC	CASSLVQGAGETQYF
TRBV15	TRBD1	TRBJ1-4	-	TGTGCCACCAGCGAGACAGGGCTTAATGAAAAACTGTTTTTT	CATSETGLNEKLFF
TRBV27	TRBD1	TRBJ2-7	few	TGTGCCAGCAGTCCAACAGGGGGTGGCTACGAGCAGTACTTC	CASSPTGGGYEQYF
TRBV29-1	-	TRBJ2-5	-	TGCAGCGTTGATCAGGGACTCGCACTAGAGACCCAGTACTTC	CSVDQGLALETQYF
TRBV18	TRBD2	TRBJ2-1	-	TGTGCCAGCTCACCGGGACTAGCGGATTACAATGAGCAGTTCTTC	CASSPGLADYNEQFF